The 31 T cell receptor beta chains below all came from one sample that was sequenced in a study of long-term antiretroviral therapy in people with HIV. The assay used was immunoSEQ (version v3.0), run at survey level. Data came from immunoSEQ multiplex PCR; TCRdb stores just in-frame clones and leaves some out. The repertoire holds just under 30,000 clones, with roughly nine tenths as singletons. The source was unsorted PBMCs, collected around 5 years before starting antiretroviral therapy. Receptors originate from a man aged 45 to 65 with HIV.

The chain links TRBV6-1 to TRBJ1-3; D unresolved. V lost 1 base and J lost 2, with 15 bases in between. The CDR3 runs 17 residues. CDR1 is MNHNS, CDR2 SASEGT, per germline. The CDR3 coding sequence is TGTGCCAGCAGTGAAGTCGTGGCCCTACTGGCTGGAAACACCATATATTTT. This translates into CASSEVVALLAGNTIYF.

The V and J genes are TRBV19 and TRBJ1-2, with TRBD1 as a possible D gene (5 bases). The CDR3 has 14 amino acids. V was cut by 4 bases and J by 2 bases, with 11 bases left in between. The germline CDR1 and CDR2 sequences are LNHDA and SQIVND (reference sequence). CDR3: CASSTWGRNYGYTF. Written as DNA, the CDR3 is TGTGCCAGTAGTACATGGGGACGGAACTATGGCTACACCTTC.

The chain couples TRBV5-1 to TRBJ2-5; D call uncertain. The V gene's germline CDR1 is SGHRS and CDR2 YFSETQ. The V and J ends lost 0 bases and 0 bases respectively, with 9 bases between them. This CDR3 comprises 15 residues. CDR3 sequence reads: CASSLATDYQETQYF. The CDR3 DNA sequence: TGCGCCAGCAGCTTGGCGACCGATTACCAAGAGACCCAGTACTTC.

The rearrangement links TRBV15 to TRBJ1-2; tentatively, D is TRBD1 (6 bases). Trimming pared 1 base from V and 1 base from J, leaving 10 bases between. The CDR3 totals 15 residues. Germline assignment: CDR1 LNHNV and CDR2 YYDKDF (reference sequence). DNA for the CDR3: TGTGCCACCAGCAGAGGAACAGGGAATAACTATGGCTACACCTTC. It translates to CATSRGTGNNYGYTF.

This chain connects TRBV9 to TRBJ2-3, with 9 bases lining up with TRBD2. V lost 4 bases to trimming and J lost 8 bases; unmatched junction nucleotides: 5. This CDR3 region has 13 residues. Germline V CDR1 and CDR2: SGDLS, YYNGEE. The DNA for the CDR3 is TGTGCCAGCAGCCCGGGACTAGCCACTACGCAGTATTTT. Amino acid sequence: CASSPGLATTQYF. The whole variable domain, remainder taken from reference TRBV9 and TRBJ2-3, is DSGVTQTPKHLITATGQRVTLRCSPRSGDLSVYWYQQSLDQGLQFLIQYYNGEERAKGNILERFSAQQFPDLHSELNLSSLELGDSALYFCASSPGLATTQYFGPGTRLTVL.

This chain links TRBV7-3 with TRBJ2-1; D may correspond to TRBD1 or TRBD2 (5 bases each). The V gene's germline CDR1 is SGHTA and CDR2 FQGTGA. The CDR3 runs 15 residues. The V end was cut by 5 bases, the J end by 3 bases, with 14 bases between. The CDR3, as DNA: TGTGCCAGCAGCCCGCGAAGGGACCACTACAATGAGCAGTTCTTC. It is translated as CASSPRRDHYNEQFF.

The rearrangement links TRBV18 to TRBJ2-7; 8 nucleotides match TRBD2. The length of the CDR3 is 15 residues. The V gene's germline CDR1 is KGHSH and CDR2 LQKENI. With 3 bases clipped from V and 0 bases from J, the junction kept 4 bases outside the gene matches. The CDR3 DNA reads as TGTGCCAGCTCACCCTTAAGCGGGAGCTCCTACGAGCAGTACTTC. As protein: CASSPLSGSSYEQYF.

V and J are TRBV25-1 and TRBJ2-5; no definite D call. CDR1 is MGHDK, CDR2 SYGVNS, per germline. The V gene lost 4 bases and the J gene lost 2 bases, with 14 bases spanning the gap. The CDR3 consists of 15 residues. Written as DNA, the CDR3 is TGTGCCAGCAGTGTGGTTTCGCTGGGACAAGAGACCCAGTACTTC. It translates to CASSVVSLGQETQYF. Full variable domain (outside the CDR3, taken from reference TRBV25-1 and TRBJ2-5): EADIYQTPRYLVIGTGKKITLECSQTMGHDKMYWYQQDPGMELHLIHYSYGVNSTEKGDLSSESTVSRIRTEHFPLTLESARPSHTSQYLCASSVVSLGQETQYFGPGTRLLVL.

The chain uses TRBV29-1 and TRBJ1-1; D is unclear. Per germline, CDR1 SQVTM and CDR2 ANQGSEA. V was cut by 5 bases and J by 3 bases, with 19 bases left in between. The CDR3 covers 15 residues. The CDR3 DNA follows: TGCAGCGTTCTCGGGCGACTAAATGGGGACACTGAAGCTTTCTTT. Amino acids: CSVLGRLNGDTEAFF.

The CDR3: CASSSGPSDRADTQYF. The CDR3, as DNA: TGCGCCAGCAGCTCTGGTCCTTCCGACCGGGCAGATACGCAGTATTTT. The V gene is TRBV5-1, the J gene TRBJ2-3, with D hard to call. Germline CDR1 and CDR2: SGHRS and YFSETQ. Trimming shortened V by 3 bases and J by 4 bases, and 18 bases separated the two germline ends. The length of the CDR3 is 16 residues.

The V gene is TRBV25-1, the J gene TRBJ2-5; no firm D call. V lost 4 bases and J lost 7, with 16 bases in between. CDR3 length equals 14 residues. In germline, CDR1 is MGHDK, CDR2 SYGVNS. CDR3 sequence reads: CASSGTSPVWTQYF. The CDR3 DNA reads as TGTGCCAGCAGTGGCACCAGCCCGGTATGGACCCAGTACTTC.

This chain joins TRBV28 and TRBJ1-5; D might be TRBD1 (6 bases). From germline, CDR1 is MDHEN and CDR2 SYDVKM. The V gene lost 7 bases and the J gene lost 5 bases, with 12 bases spanning the gap. The CDR3 sequence is 13 residues long. CDR3 DNA: TGTGCCAGCATTACGGACAGCTATCAGCCCCAGCATTTT. Translating it yields CASITDSYQPQHF.

The chain carries TRBV4-3 and TRBJ2-7; D call uncertain. This CDR3 region has 15 residues. Germline CDR1 is LGHNA and CDR2 is YSLEER. Trimming took 0 bases from V and 0 from J, leaving 9 bases between them. DNA of the CDR3: TGCGCCAGCAGCCAAGACCCCCTAAGCTCCTACGAGCAGTACTTC. It encodes CASSQDPLSSYEQYF.

This chain links TRBV30 with TRBJ2-5, with D unclear. The CDR3 is 13 amino acids. From germline, CDR1 is GTSNPN and CDR2 SVGIG (reference sequence). V lost 0 bases and J lost 4, with 9 bases in between. The CDR3 DNA reads as TGTGCCTGGAGTGTATTCGGTGGAGAGACCCAGTACTTC. Translating it yields CAWSVFGGETQYF. The complete variable domain, with remaining parts taken from reference TRBV30 and TRBJ2-5, reads SQTIHQWPATLVQPVGSPLSLECTVEGTSNPNLYWYRQAAGRGLQLLFYSVGIGQISSEVPQNLSASRPQDRQFILSSKKLLLSDSGFYLCAWSVFGGETQYFGPGTRLLVL.

The chain couples TRBV5-1 to TRBJ1-3; D possibly corresponds to TRBD1 (5 bases). Germline-derived CDR1 and CDR2 are SGHRS and YFSETQ. Trimming left V 0 bases short and J 4 bases short, with 11 bases between. This CDR3 is built from 15 residues. The CDR3 DNA reads as TGCGCCAGCAGCTTGGCTAGGGGTCTGGGAAACACCATATATTTT. Protein: CASSLARGLGNTIYF.

This rearrangement joins TRBV16 to TRBJ2-1; unclear D gene. CDR3 length: 12 residues. V was clipped by 1 base and J by 7 bases, with 5 bases between them. Germline V gene sequence: CDR1 KGHSY, CDR2 FQNENV. DNA for the CDR3: TGTGCCAGCAGCCAATTACCGAATGAGCAGTTCTTC. Protein product: CASSQLPNEQFF.

The rearrangement links TRBV7-9 to TRBJ2-1; a weak D match, TRBD1 (5 bases). Trimming left V 0 bases short and J 8 bases short, with 17 bases between. Germline assignment: CDR1 SEHNR and CDR2 FQNEAQ (reference sequence). The CDR3 is 16 amino acids. CDR3 in amino acids: CASSLAYWRGADEQFF. CDR3 in DNA: TGTGCCAGCAGCTTAGCGTATTGGCGTGGGGCGGATGAGCAGTTCTTC. The whole variable domain, remainder taken from reference TRBV7-9 and TRBJ2-1, is DTGVSQNPRHKITKRGQNVTFRCDPISEHNRLYWYRQTLGQGPEFLTYFQNEAQLEKSRLLSDRFSAERPKGSFSTLEIQRTEQGDSAMYLCASSLAYWRGADEQFFGPGTRLTVL.

This chain connects TRBV6-1 to TRBJ1-1; D perhaps matches TRBD1 (6 bases). CDR1 is MNHNS and CDR2 is SASEGT in the germline V gene. The CDR3 totals 14 residues. Trimming cost V 7 bases and J 5 bases, with 17 bases left between them. The chain's CDR3 is CASTKGDYETEAFF. CDR3 DNA sequence: TGTGCCAGCACCAAGGGGGACTATGAGACTGAAGCTTTCTTT.

The gene calls are TRBV28 and TRBJ2-2, with D possibly matching TRBD2 (6 bases). The CDR3 extends over 18 amino acids. V was clipped by 3 bases and J by 1 base, with 18 bases between them. Germline V gives CDR1 MDHEN, CDR2 SYDVKM. DNA of the CDR3: TGTGCCAGCAGTTTTCCCCCCCGGGGGACCCAGAACACCGGGGAGCTGTTTTTT. Its translation: CASSFPPRGTQNTGELFF. The whole variable domain, filled in from reference TRBV28 and TRBJ2-2, reads DVKVTQSSRYLVKRTGEKVFLECVQDMDHENMFWYRQDPGLGLRLIYFSYDVKMKEKGDIPEGYSVSREKKERFSLILESASTNQTSMYLCASSFPPRGTQNTGELFFGEGSRLTVL.

The CDR3 nucleotides read TGCGCCAGCAGCTTGGGGGACTCGGGGGCTGACGAGCAGTACTTC. Its protein product is CASSLGDSGADEQYF. The rearrangement joins TRBV5-1 to TRBJ2-7; D possibly matches TRBD1 or TRBD2 (6 bases each). V lost 0 bases and J 5 bases, leaving 15 bases between the germline ends. The CDR3 loop spans 15 amino acids. Germline assignment: CDR1 SGHRS and CDR2 YFSETQ.

The chain uses TRBV18 and TRBJ2-7; 14 nucleotides align to TRBD2. The CDR3 contains 14 residues. V was pared by 3 bases and J by 6 bases, with 1 base of the junction left unmatched. The germline CDR1 and CDR2 sequences are KGHSH and LQKENI. The CDR3 protein is CASSPGLAGAEQYF. The CDR3 nucleotides read TGTGCCAGCTCACCGGGACTAGCGGGAGCCGAGCAGTACTTC.

V is TRBV5-8 and J is TRBJ2-3; the D call may be TRBD1 or TRBD2 (5 bases each). CDR1 is SGHTS, CDR2 YDEGEE, per germline. The length of the CDR3 is 12 residues. V was shortened by 2 bases and J by 6 bases, with 7 bases between the two germline ends. The CDR3 reads CASSLWGDTQYF. CDR3 bases: TGTGCCAGCAGCTTATGGGGGGATACGCAGTATTTT.

The DNA of the CDR3 is TGTGCCAGCAGTTACTCGAGAGGGAACTACGAGCAGTACTTC. Amino acid sequence: CASSYSRGNYEQYF. The genes are TRBV6-5 and TRBJ2-7, with D possibly being TRBD2 (5 bases). The V gene lost 0 bases and the J gene lost 3 bases, with 9 bases spanning the gap. The CDR3 consists of 14 residues. Germline values: CDR1 MNHEY, CDR2 SVGAGI.

This chain joins TRBV7-9 and TRBJ1-2; possible D gene TRBD1, 6 bases. Germline CDR1 reads SEHNR; CDR2 reads FQNEAQ (reference sequence). The V gene lost 5 bases and the J gene lost 7 bases, with 20 bases spanning the gap. The CDR3 spans 15 residues. CDR3 sequence (DNA): TGTGCCAGCAGCCCGTGGGGGGGCGCATCGGGTGGCTACACCTTC. Its translation: CASSPWGGASGGYTF.

This clone was detected a few times. Other DNA sequences within the sample encode an identical CDR3. The CDR3 DNA reads TGTGCCAGCAGGGGAACCGGATCGACCCAGTACTTC. It specifies CASRGTGSTQYF. The chain employs TRBV2 and TRBJ2-5; D remains ambiguous. In germline, CDR1 is SNHLY, CDR2 FYNNEI. This CDR3 spans 12 amino acids. Trimming shortened V by 6 bases and J by 7 bases, and 12 bases separated the two germline ends.

This clone was picked up a small number of times. The chain is built from TRBV7-2 and TRBJ2-7; D remains ambiguous. Trimming left V 4 bases short and J 0 bases short, with 16 bases between. Germline assignment: CDR1 SGHTA and CDR2 FQGNSA. The CDR3 spans 16 residues. The CDR3 reads CASSSRPVTSSYEQYF. CDR3 bases: TGTGCCAGCAGCTCAAGGCCCGTTACGAGCTCCTACGAGCAGTACTTC.

The V call is TRBV27, the J call TRBJ1-5, with D hard to call. Germline CDR1 MNHEY, CDR2 SMNVEV (reference sequence). The CDR3 runs 13 residues. V lost 0 bases and J lost 4, with 4 bases in between. The CDR3 coding sequence is TGTGCCAGCAGTTTATCGGTGAATCAGCCCCAGCATTTT. This translates into CASSLSVNQPQHF.

The genes are TRBV6-5 and TRBJ1-2; D is possibly TRBD1 (6 bases). The CDR3 totals 15 residues. Germline lookup yields CDR1 MNHEY and CDR2 SVGAGI. Trimming took off 10 bases at V and 1 base at J, with 19 bases between the two ends. The CDR3 loop is CATSRWTASNYGYTF. In nucleotides, the CDR3 is TGTGCCACCTCGCGGTGGACAGCAAGTAACTATGGCTACACCTTC.

This clone ranks as medium-sized. J is TRBJ2-2 and V is TRBV5-1, with D unresolved. Trimming shortened V by 4 bases and J by 3 bases, and 16 bases separated the two germline ends. This CDR3 comprises 16 residues. Germline assignment: CDR1 SGHRS and CDR2 YFSETQ. CDR3 nucleotides: TGCGCCAGCAGCCCGGTAGTGGGCACCCACACCGGGGAGCTGTTTTTT. Translating it yields CASSPVVGTHTGELFF. The full variable domain, completed using reference TRBV5-1 and TRBJ2-2, is KAGVTQTPRYLIKTRGQQVTLSCSPISGHRSVSWYQQTPGQGLQFLFEYFSETQRNKGNFPGRFSGRQFSNSRSEMNVSTLELGDSALYLCASSPVVGTHTGELFFGEGSRLTVL.

The V gene is TRBV4-3, the J gene TRBJ1-2; D is unclear. The CDR3 is 18 residues long. Germline V gene data show CDR1 as LGHNA and CDR2 as YSLEER. V lost 1 base to trimming and J lost 0 bases, with 18 bases between them. The CDR3 sequence: CASSQGGTAALANYGYTF. The CDR3 DNA reads as TGCGCCAGCAGCCAAGGGGGTACCGCCGCTTTAGCTAACTATGGCTACACCTTC.

This chain connects TRBV11-3 to TRBJ2-1; 8 nucleotides align to TRBD1. The CDR3 extends over 18 amino acids. J gave up 0 bases and V 5 bases, and 12 bases lay outside the gene matches. The germline V gene encodes CDR1 SGHNT and CDR2 YENEEA. The CDR3 coding sequence is TGTGCCAGCAGCCCGGGGACAGGCTCCGAACCCTCCTACAATGAGCAGTTCTTC. Translation gives CASSPGTGSEPSYNEQFF.